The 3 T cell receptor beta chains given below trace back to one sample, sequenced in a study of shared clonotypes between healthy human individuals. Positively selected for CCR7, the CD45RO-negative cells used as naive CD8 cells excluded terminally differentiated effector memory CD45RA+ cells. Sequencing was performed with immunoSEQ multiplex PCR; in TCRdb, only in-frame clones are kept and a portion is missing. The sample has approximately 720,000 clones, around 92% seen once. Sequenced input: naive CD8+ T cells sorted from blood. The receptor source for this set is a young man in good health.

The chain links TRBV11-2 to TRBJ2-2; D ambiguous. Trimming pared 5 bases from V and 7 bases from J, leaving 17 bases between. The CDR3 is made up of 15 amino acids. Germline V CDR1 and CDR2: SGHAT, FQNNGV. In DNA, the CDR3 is TGTGCCAGCAGCCCCGGTGTTCTGACGGGCGGGGAGCTGTTTTTT. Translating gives CASSPGVLTGGELFF.

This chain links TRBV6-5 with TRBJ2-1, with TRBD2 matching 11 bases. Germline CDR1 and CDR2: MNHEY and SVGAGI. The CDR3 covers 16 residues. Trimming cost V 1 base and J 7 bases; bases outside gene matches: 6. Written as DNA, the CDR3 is TGTGCCAGCAGTTACTTTGCTAGCGGGAGGATGAATGAGCAGTTCTTC. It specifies CASSYFASGRMNEQFF.

The CDR3 nucleotides are TGTGCCAGCAGCTTAATCCGCCCCGGGGATACGCAGTATTTT. Protein product: CASSLIRPGDTQYF. This sequence joins TRBV7-9 and TRBJ2-3; D is ambiguous. Germline-derived CDR1 and CDR2 are SEHNR and FQNEAQ (reference sequence). Between the trimmed V and J ends, which lost 2 bases and 6 bases, there was a span of 12 bases. The CDR3 contains 14 residues.